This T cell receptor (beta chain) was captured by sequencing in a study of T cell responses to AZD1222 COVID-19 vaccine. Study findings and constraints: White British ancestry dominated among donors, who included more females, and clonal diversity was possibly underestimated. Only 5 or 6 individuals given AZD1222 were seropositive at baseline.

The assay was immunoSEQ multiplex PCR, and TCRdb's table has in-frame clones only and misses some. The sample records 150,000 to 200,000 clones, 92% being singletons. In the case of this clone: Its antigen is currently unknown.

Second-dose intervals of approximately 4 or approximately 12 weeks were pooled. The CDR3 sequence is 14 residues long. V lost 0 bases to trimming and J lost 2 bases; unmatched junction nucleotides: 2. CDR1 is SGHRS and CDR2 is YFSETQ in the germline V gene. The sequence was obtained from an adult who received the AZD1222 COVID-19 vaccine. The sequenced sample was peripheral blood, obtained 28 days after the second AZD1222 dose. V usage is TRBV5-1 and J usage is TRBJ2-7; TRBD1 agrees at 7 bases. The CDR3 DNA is TGCGCCAGCAGCTTGGAACAGGGGCCCTACGAGCAGTACTTC. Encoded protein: CASSLEQGPYEQYF. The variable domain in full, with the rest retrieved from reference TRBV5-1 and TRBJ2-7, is KAGVTQTPRYLIKTRGQQVTLSCSPISGHRSVSWYQQTPGQGLQFLFEYFSETQRNKGNFPGRFSGRQFSNSRSEMNVSTLELGDSALYLCASSLEQGPYEQYFGPGTRLTVT.